Listed here are 20 T cell receptor beta chains from one sample, sequenced in a study of blood T cells in healthy people across ages. For the second PCR, which ran for roughly 7 to 11 cycles, a sample-barcoded 5' primer and a J-beta primer mix were used. A single record per CDR3 protein comes from TCRdb applying MiXCR to the 5' RACE reads. The sample holds roughly 1,300,000 distinct CDR3 sequences, approximately 59% seen once. The specimen sequenced was blood. These receptors originate from a man between 18 and 35 years old in good health.

The rearrangement joins TRBV12-3 or TRBV12-4 to TRBJ2-7; D unresolved. This CDR3 is 12 amino acids long. Trimming took 8 bases from V and 4 from J, leaving 12 bases between them. The CDR3 sequence: CASAHSTYEQYF. The CDR3 DNA reads TGTGCCAGCGCACATAGCACTTACGAGCAGTACTTC.

The rearrangement links TRBV2 to TRBJ1-5; D is ambiguous. CDR1 and CDR2 from the germline V gene are SNHLY and FYNNEI. The CDR3 totals 15 residues. The V end was cut by 4 bases, the J end by 0 bases, with 10 bases between. The CDR3 region is CASSASWGSNQPQHF. CDR3 nucleotides: TGTGCCAGCAGTGCAAGTTGGGGTAGCAATCAGCCCCAGCATTTT.

This clonotype showed up just a few times. V and J are TRBV2 and TRBJ2-5, with D tentatively TRBD1 or TRBD2 (5 bases each). The CDR3 totals 14 residues. Per germline, CDR1 SNHLY and CDR2 FYNNEI. V was clipped by 5 bases and J by 2 bases, with 12 bases between them. This CDR3 reads CASSPTAAQETQYF. The CDR3 coding sequence is TGTGCCAGCAGTCCGACAGCGGCTCAAGAGACCCAGTACTTC. Full variable domain (missing parts from reference TRBV2 and TRBJ2-5): EPEVTQTPSHQVTQMGQEVILRCVPISNHLYFYWYRQILGQKVEFLVSFYNNEISEKSEIFDDQFSVERPDGSNFTLKIRSTKLEDSAMYFCASSPTAAQETQYFGPGTRLLVL.

The sample holds a few counts of this clonotype. The chain couples TRBV7-8 to TRBJ2-7, with 7 bases matching TRBD2. V lost 1 base, J lost 3 bases, and 9 bases stayed unmatched. Per germline, CDR1 SGHVS and CDR2 FQNEAQ. The CDR3 is 16 amino acids. The CDR3 region has the DNA TGTGCCAGCAGCTTAGGTCTCCAGCGGGGATACTACGAGCAGTACTTC. Protein: CASSLGLQRGYYEQYF.

The V gene is TRBV20-1, the J gene TRBJ2-7, with D perhaps matching TRBD2 (6 bases). Deletions cut 6 bases from V and 7 bases from J, with 16 bases between. This CDR3 comprises 12 residues. Per the germline V gene, CDR1 is DFQATT and CDR2 is SNEGSKA (reference sequence). In DNA form, the CDR3 reads TGCAGTGCGCGGGAACTAGGTATTGAGCAGTACTTC. It translates to CSARELGIEQYF.

This clonotype was counted a single time. The rearrangement joins TRBV3-1 to TRBJ1-1; no definite D call. The V gene lost 0 bases and the J gene lost 4 bases, with 15 bases spanning the gap. The CDR3 is made up of 16 amino acids. Germline CDR1 reads LGHDT; CDR2 reads YNNKEL (reference sequence). The CDR3 DNA reads as TGTGCCAGCAGCCAAGATCACACCATGAGGGCCACTGAAGCTTTCTTT. It translates to CASSQDHTMRATEAFF. Filled out from reference TRBV3-1 and TRBJ1-1, the complete variable domain reads DTAVSQTPKYLVTQMGNDKSIKCEQNLGHDTMYWYKQDSKKFLKIMFSYNNKELIINETVPNRFSPKSPDKAHLNLHINSLELGDSAVYFCASSQDHTMRATEAFFGQGTRLTVV.

This clonotype was detected once. This rearrangement joins TRBV5-1 to TRBJ1-4, with TRBD1 as a possible D gene (6 bases). This CDR3 has 15 residues. CDR1 is SGHRS and CDR2 is YFSETQ in the germline V gene. The V and J ends lost 0 bases and 7 bases respectively, with 13 bases between them. CDR3 in amino acids: CASSLDAGETEKLFF. In DNA form, the CDR3 reads TGCGCCAGCAGCTTGGATGCAGGGGAAACTGAAAAACTGTTTTTT.

The chain is built from TRBV4-3 and TRBJ2-7, with D perhaps given as TRBD1 or TRBD2 (5 bases each). V was shortened by 3 bases and J by 1 base, with 19 bases between the two germline ends. Germline CDR1 and CDR2: LGHNA and YSLEER. CDR3 length: 17 residues. The chain's CDR3 is CASSQYLIRDASYEQYF. In nucleotides, the CDR3 is TGCGCCAGCAGCCAGTATCTTATCCGGGACGCATCCTACGAGCAGTACTTC.

The chain carries TRBV4-2 and TRBJ2-1; 8 bases agree with TRBD2. This CDR3 comprises 14 residues. CDR1 is LGHNA and CDR2 is YNFKEQ in the germline V gene. Losses at the gene ends were 4 bases for V and 6 bases for J; bases not matched to a gene: 5. CDR3 region: CASSPTGTSNEQFF. CDR3 sequence (DNA): TGTGCCAGCAGCCCCACCGGGACTAGCAATGAGCAGTTCTTC.

The chain employs TRBV7-9 and TRBJ2-1; TRBD2 might be the D (6 bases). Germline V CDR1 and CDR2: SEHNR, FQNEAQ (reference sequence). V was clipped by 5 bases and J by 15 bases, with 20 bases between them. The CDR3 loop spans 13 amino acids. For the CDR3, the DNA is TGTGCCAGCAGCGGTACAACTAGCTACCGTCCGTTCTTC. It encodes CASSGTTSYRPFF.

The genes are TRBV11-2 and TRBJ2-7; D is unresolved. The V gene's germline CDR1 is SGHAT and CDR2 FQNNGV. CDR3 length equals 15 residues. The V gene lost 2 bases and the J gene lost 2 bases, with 13 bases spanning the gap. CDR3 amino acids: CASSLQHTTTYEQYF. The CDR3 nucleotides are TGTGCCAGCAGCTTACAGCACACGACGACCTACGAGCAGTACTTC.

J is TRBJ2-7 and V is TRBV27; TRBD1 aligns across 9 bases. CDR1 is MNHEY and CDR2 is SMNVEV in the germline V gene (reference sequence). J was trimmed by 2 bases and V by 6 bases; bases with no gene match: 8. CDR3 length: 15 residues. In DNA form, the CDR3 reads TGTGCCAGCAGCAGTGCTGGACAGGGGCCCTACGAGCAGTACTTC. This translates into CASSSAGQGPYEQYF.

This clonotype was detected only once. The rearrangement uses TRBV27 and TRBJ1-4, with D possibly TRBD1 on 5 matching bases. In germline, CDR1 is MNHEY, CDR2 SMNVEV (reference sequence). The CDR3 totals 15 residues. V gave up 0 bases and J gave up 7 bases, with 12 bases separating them. CDR3 DNA sequence: TGTGCCAGCAGTTTATCGGGGGGATTTGGTGAAAAACTGTTTTTT. Residues: CASSLSGGFGEKLFF.

This chain uses TRBV11-2 with TRBJ2-3, with 16 bases matching TRBD2. CDR1 is SGHAT, CDR2 FQNNGV, per germline. This CDR3 has 17 amino acids. J lost 3 bases, V lost 1 base, and 1 base had no gene match. CDR3 nucleotides: TGTGCCAGCAGCTTAGCGGGACTAGCGGGGGGGACAGATACGCAGTATTTT. It is translated as CASSLAGLAGGTDTQYF.

This clonotype was counted a few times. A much bigger clone sits one base away, suggesting this may be a read error. The J gene is TRBJ2-6, the V gene TRBV28; the match to TRBD1 covers 10 bases. The CDR3 is made up of 19 amino acids. Germline CDR1 and CDR2: MDHEN and SYDVKM. The V segment lost 4 bases and the J segment 0 bases; nucleotides outside the gene matches: 9. The CDR3 coding sequence is TGTGCCAGCAGTTCTACCGCCGGGACAGGGGTCTCTGGGGCCAACGTCCTGACTTTC. This encodes CASSSTAGTGVSGANVLTF.

This clonotype has a handful of counts. This chain's CDR3 is CSVETKMGTEAFF. For the CDR3, the DNA is TGCAGCGTTGAAACCAAGATGGGCACTGAAGCTTTCTTT. The V and J genes are TRBV29-1 and TRBJ1-1; D gene ambiguous. CDR1 SQVTM and CDR2 ANQGSEA come from the germline V gene. V was clipped by 2 bases and J by 4 bases, with 11 bases between them. The CDR3 runs 13 residues.

The J gene is TRBJ1-6, the V gene TRBV20-1, with a weak D call TRBD1 (5 bases). V was trimmed by 8 bases and J by 2 bases, leaving 13 bases between them. The CDR3 is 14 residues long. CDR1 and CDR2 from the germline V gene are DFQATT and SNEGSKA (reference sequence). Here the CDR3 reads CSSQGITYNSPLHF. The CDR3 bases are TGCAGTTCGCAGGGTATCACCTATAATTCACCCCTCCACTTT.

The chain combines TRBV6-5 with TRBJ1-2, with TRBD1 identical over 8 bases. V shed 3 bases and J 7 bases; nucleotides not matched to a gene: 13. Germline V gene lookup returns CDR1 MNHEY and CDR2 SVGAGI. This CDR3 has 16 amino acids. The CDR3 DNA follows: TGTGCCAGCAGTTATATGGCAGGGGGCGCTGGAGCTGGCTACACCTTC. It encodes CASSYMAGGAGAGYTF.

This chain links TRBV11-1 with TRBJ2-2; the D gene is possibly TRBD1 (6 bases). Between the trimmed V and J ends, which lost 5 bases and 5 bases, there was a span of 12 bases. There are 14 residues in the CDR3. Germline V lookup: CDR1 SGHAT, CDR2 FQDESV (reference sequence). The CDR3 nucleotides read TGTGCCAGCAGCGTGTTCCAGGGGACCGGGGAGCTGTTTTTT. This gives the protein CASSVFQGTGELFF.

V and J are TRBV4-2 and TRBJ2-1; TRBD2 matches at 8 bases. The germline V gene encodes CDR1 LGHNA and CDR2 YNFKEQ. V was pared by 3 bases and J by 6 bases, with 10 bases of the junction left unmatched. This CDR3 has 16 amino acids. The CDR3 loop reads CASSQATGTSFNEQFF. CDR3 coding DNA: TGTGCCAGCAGCCAGGCGACCGGGACTAGTTTCAATGAGCAGTTCTTC.